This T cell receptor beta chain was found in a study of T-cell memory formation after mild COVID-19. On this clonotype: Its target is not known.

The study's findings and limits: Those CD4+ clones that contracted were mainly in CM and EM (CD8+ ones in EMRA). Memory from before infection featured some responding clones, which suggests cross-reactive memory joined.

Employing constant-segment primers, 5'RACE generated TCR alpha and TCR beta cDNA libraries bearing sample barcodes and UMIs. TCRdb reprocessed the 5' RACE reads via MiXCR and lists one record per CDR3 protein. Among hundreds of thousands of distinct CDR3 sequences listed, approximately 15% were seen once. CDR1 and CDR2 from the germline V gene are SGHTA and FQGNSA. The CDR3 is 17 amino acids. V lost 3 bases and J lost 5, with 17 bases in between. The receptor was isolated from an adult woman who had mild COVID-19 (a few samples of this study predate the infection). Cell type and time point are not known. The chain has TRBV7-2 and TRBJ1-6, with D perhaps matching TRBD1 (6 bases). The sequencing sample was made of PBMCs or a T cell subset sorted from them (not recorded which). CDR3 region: CASSFKGVGGNNSPLHF. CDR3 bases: TGTGCCAGCAGCTTTAAGGGCGTAGGGGGGAATAATTCACCCCTCCACTTT.